Below, 9 T cell receptor beta chains from the same sample are listed, as sequenced in a study of T cell clusters in autoimmune cytopenias. TRB amplification used around 260 ng of peripheral blood genomic DNA. One tube held mixed TRB-A and TRB-B primer pools for touch-down PCR. TCRdb re-called the multiplex PCR reads and catalogs CDR3 proteins one per entry, DNA excluded. This table holds 550 to 700 distinct CDR3 sequences. Separately, the same data were catalogued under a study of T cell repertoires in aging, cancer and after chemotherapy.

Sequencing used peripheral blood. The receptors come from a human donor with an autoimmune cytopenia or autoimmune hepatitis (not recorded which).

Its frequency marks this clonotype as medium-sized (0.01 to 0.1%). The V and J genes are TRBV7-9 and TRBJ2-1; TCRdb gives TRBD1 as the D gene, but with no DNA this cannot be confirmed. Germline V gene data show CDR1 as SEHNR and CDR2 as FQNEAQ (reference sequence). The CDR3 consists of 15 residues. CDR3 amino acids: CASSFGGQGGNEQFF.

This clonotype registers medium-sized by frequency. The chain couples TRBV5-1 to TRBJ1-6; as DNA is missing, the TRBD1 call by TCRdb cannot be tested. Germline V gene data show CDR1 as SGHRS and CDR2 as YFSETQ. The CDR3 is 14 amino acids. CDR3 sequence: CASSLGQGGSPLHF.

Considering frequency, this clonotype is medium-sized. The V gene is TRBV14, the J gene TRBJ2-1; the TCRdb D gene call, TRBD2, has no DNA to confirm it. CDR1 SGHDN and CDR2 FVKESK come from the germline V gene. The length of the CDR3 is 16 residues. Here the CDR3 reads CASSQGLSGVGNEQFF. The variable domain in full, with the rest retrieved from reference TRBV14 and TRBJ2-1, is EAGVTQFPSHSVIEKGQTVTLRCDPISGHDNLYWYRRVMGKEIKFLLHFVKESKQDESGMPNNRFLAERTGGTYSTLKVQPAELEDSGVYFCASSQGLSGVGNEQFFGPGTRLTVL.

This clonotype shows up as large by frequency. The genes are TRBV18 and TRBJ1-5; TCRdb designates TRBD1, a call that cannot be tested without DNA. CDR3 length equals 14 residues. CDR1 and CDR2 (germline): KGHSH, LQKENI. The CDR3 region is CASSPDRGGQPQHF. Supplemented by reference TRBV18 and TRBJ1-5, the full variable domain reads NAGVMQNPRHLVRRRGQEARLRCSPMKGHSHVYWYRQLPEEGLKFMVYLQKENIIDESGMPKERFSAEFPKEGPSILRIQQVVRGDSAAYFCASSPDRGGQPQHFGDGTRLSIL.

This clonotype is labeled medium-sized based on frequency. The chain uses TRBV14 and TRBJ2-7; the D call from TCRdb, TRBD1, cannot be confirmed without DNA. Germline V gives CDR1 SGHDN, CDR2 FVKESK. The CDR3 has 15 residues. CDR3 residues: CASSHRGPRGYEQYF.

This clonotype counts as large by frequency. This chain links TRBV29-1 with TRBJ2-3; TCRdb reports TRBD2, a call that lacks DNA to check it against. The CDR3 has 14 amino acids. Looked up from germline, CDR1 is SQVTM and CDR2 is ANQGSEA. The CDR3: CSVAQAGVGDTQYF.

The chain carries TRBV6-5 and TRBJ1-4; TCRdb proposes TRBD1, but this gene call is untestable without DNA. Germline V gene lookup returns CDR1 MNHEY and CDR2 SVGAGI. This CDR3 is built from 15 residues. Here the CDR3 reads CASSYVWQGGEKLFF.

This clonotype registers medium-sized (0.01 to 0.1%) by frequency. This rearrangement joins TRBV21-1 to TRBJ2-3; the D gene TCRdb calls, TRBD1, cannot be checked with no DNA. TRBV21-1 is a documented pseudogene. CDR3 size: 15 residues. CDR3: CASSIRQGATDTQYF.

This clonotype counts as medium-sized by frequency. J is TRBJ2-5 and V is TRBV20-1; the D gene TCRdb calls, TRBD1, cannot be checked with no DNA. Germline values: CDR1 DFQATT, CDR2 SNEGSKA (reference sequence). This CDR3 is 12 amino acids long. This chain's CDR3 is CSAPGTPETQYF.